This T cell receptor (beta chain) stems from a study of somatic mutations in cytotoxic T cells in rheumatoid arthritis. Study overall: T-cell populations stained with V beta antibodies were in some cases flow-sorted at nearly 100% purity, including V beta1+ cells that were sequenced for TCRB.

The study, taken as a whole, reports: A significant difference in CD8+ T-cell clonality was not found between rheumatoid arthritis patients and age-matched healthy controls.

Only in-frame clones appear in the TCRdb table, and some are missing; sequencing was by immunoSEQ multiplex PCR. The sample has about 10,000 clones; 65% to 85% are singletons. The CDR3 covers 15 residues. The junction had 6 bases not matched to a gene; V was cut back by 0 bases and J by 10 bases. The germline gives CDR1 KGHSH, CDR2 LQKENI. Note on this clone: Its antigen remains unknown.

V gene TRBV18 combines with J gene TRBJ2-1; TRBD2 matches at 10 bases. Sequenced material: CD8+ T cells sorted from blood. The TCR originated in a woman in her forties or fifties in good health. The CDR3 protein is CASSPPSGGAVEQFF. The CDR3 DNA follows: TGTGCCAGCTCACCACCGAGCGGGGGGGCCGTAGAGCAGTTCTTC.